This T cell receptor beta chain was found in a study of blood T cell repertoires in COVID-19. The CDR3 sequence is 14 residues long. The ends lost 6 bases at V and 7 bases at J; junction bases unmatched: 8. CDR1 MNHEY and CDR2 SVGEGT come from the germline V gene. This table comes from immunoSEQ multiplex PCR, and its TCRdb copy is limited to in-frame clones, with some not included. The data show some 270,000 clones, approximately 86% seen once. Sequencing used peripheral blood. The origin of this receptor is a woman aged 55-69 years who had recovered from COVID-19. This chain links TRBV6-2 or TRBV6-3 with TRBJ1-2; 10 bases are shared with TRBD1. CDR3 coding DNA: TGTGCCAGCAGCCCTGACAGGGGGCTGGGTGGCTACACCTTC. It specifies CASSPDRGLGGYTF.